This section outlines one T cell receptor (beta chain) sequence together with its context. The CDR3 has 16 residues. The V gene end was trimmed by 6 bases and the J gene end by 0 bases; junction bases not matched to a gene: 7. Germline V gene data show CDR1 as SEHNR and CDR2 as FQNEAQ (reference sequence). The sample originates from a study of cytomegalovirus exposure and HLA in healthy donors. 13 Jbeta primers and 60 Vbeta primers were used for the PCR. Clones were sequenced by immunoSEQ multiplex PCR, and TCRdb holds only the in-frame ones, with some missing. Of almost 200,000 clones listed, 65% to 90% were seen once; the top ten hold 2% to 2.5%.

The source is a woman in her forties or fifties in good health and CMV-seronegative. The V and J genes are TRBV7-9 and TRBJ1-4, with 7 bases that match TRBD1. The sequenced sample was PBMCs. CDR3 region: CASRPGQRATNEKLFF. CDR3 sequence (DNA): TGTGCCAGCAGACCGGGACAGCGCGCAACTAATGAAAAACTGTTTTTT.